This passage covers 25 T cell receptor beta chains from one sample sequenced in a study of blood T cell repertoires in COVID-19. Profiled with immunoSEQ multiplex PCR; TCRdb holds only in-frame clones, not every one. The sample lists 30,000 to 40,000 clones, 90% occurring once. The sample taken for sequencing was peripheral blood. The source is a man in his sixties with active or convalescent COVID-19.

The chain joins TRBV5-1 to TRBJ2-1, with unresolved D. The CDR3 covers 13 residues. Between the trimmed V and J ends, which lost 1 base and 4 bases, there was a span of 6 bases. Germline V gene lookup returns CDR1 SGHRS and CDR2 YFSETQ. This CDR3 is CASSLSRYNEQFF. DNA for the CDR3: TGCGCCAGCAGCTTGTCCAGGTACAATGAGCAGTTCTTC.

The V gene is TRBV11-2, the J gene TRBJ1-1, with D unclear. This CDR3 is built from 15 residues. Trimming pared 3 bases from V and 6 bases from J, leaving 17 bases between. Looked up from germline, CDR1 is SGHAT and CDR2 is FQNNGV. CDR3 sequence (DNA): TGTGCCAGCAGCTTCCCCGTAGGTCTCGGGGCTGAAGCTTTCTTT. Its translation is CASSFPVGLGAEAFF.

The V gene is TRBV29-1, the J gene TRBJ2-3; D remains unclear. The germline V and J ends were trimmed by 6 bases and 12 bases, with 22 bases remaining between them. There are 13 residues in the CDR3. Germline CDR1 SQVTM, CDR2 ANQGSEA. CDR3 nucleotide sequence: TGCAGCGTGCGCCAGTCCGGGTTAGCATTCCAGTATTTT. Translating it yields CSVRQSGLAFQYF.

The J gene is TRBJ1-5, the V gene TRBV7-8; 7 positions agree with TRBD1. Trimming took 1 base from V and 4 from J; bases not matched to a gene: 7. Germline V gene sequence: CDR1 SGHVS, CDR2 FQNEAQ. The CDR3 length is 16 residues. CDR3 amino acids: CASSLVGTVNNQPQHF. CDR3 DNA sequence: TGTGCCAGCAGCTTAGTCGGGACAGTGAATAATCAGCCCCAGCATTTT.

This sequence joins TRBV4-1 and TRBJ2-1; 7 nucleotides agree with TRBD1. CDR1 and CDR2 (germline): MGHRA, YSYEKL. This CDR3 has 16 amino acids. J was trimmed by 0 bases and V by 3 bases; bases with no gene match: 5. CDR3 sequence: CASSQTGLSSYNEQFF. DNA for the CDR3: TGCGCCAGCAGCCAGACAGGGTTAAGCTCCTACAATGAGCAGTTCTTC.

This clone was seen once. This chain connects TRBV10-3 to TRBJ2-1; 11 nucleotides align to TRBD2. CDR1 is ENHRY, CDR2 SYGVKD, per germline. The junction had 9 bases not matched to a gene; V was cut back by 3 bases and J by 8 bases. This CDR3 comprises 16 residues. CDR3 in amino acids: CAISEDLLAGAHEQFF. The CDR3 DNA sequence: TGTGCCATCAGTGAAGACCTACTAGCGGGAGCACATGAGCAGTTCTTC.

The genes are TRBV9 and TRBJ2-5; D perhaps matches TRBD1 (6 bases). The germline V and J ends were trimmed by 6 bases and 1 base, with 10 bases remaining between them. This CDR3 is built from 13 residues. Germline CDR1 and CDR2: SGDLS and YYNGEE. The CDR3 coding sequence is TGTGCCAGCACCACGGACAGCCAAGAGACCCAGTACTTC. This sequence encodes CASTTDSQETQYF.

This sequence joins TRBV6-5 and TRBJ1-6; 12 nucleotides agree with TRBD1. Germline V gene data show CDR1 as MNHEY and CDR2 as SVGAGI. This CDR3 is 14 amino acids long. With V trimmed by 8 bases and J by 9 bases, 5 bases remained unmatched. CDR3 in amino acids: CASGTGGLGSPLHF. The CDR3, as DNA: TGTGCCAGCGGGACAGGGGGCTTGGGTTCACCCCTCCACTTT.

The genes are TRBV29-1 and TRBJ1-4, with a tentative D call TRBD1 (5 bases). The CDR3 is made up of 12 amino acids. The germline gives CDR1 SQVTM, CDR2 ANQGSEA. Between the trimmed V and J ends, which lost 2 bases and 7 bases, there was a span of 8 bases. The CDR3 loop is CSVEQGGEKLFF. CDR3 coding DNA: TGCAGCGTTGAACAGGGAGGTGAAAAACTGTTTTTT. The complete variable domain, with remaining parts taken from reference TRBV29-1 and TRBJ1-4, reads SAVISQKPSRDICQRGTSLTIQCQVDSQVTMMFWYRQQPGQSLTLIATANQGSEATYESGFVIDKFPISRPNLTFSTLTVSNMSPEDSSIYLCSVEQGGEKLFFGSGTQLSVL.

This sequence joins TRBV28 and TRBJ1-1; 8 bases align to TRBD1. J was trimmed by 0 bases and V by 2 bases; bases with no gene match: 8. The germline gives CDR1 MDHEN, CDR2 SYDVKM. The CDR3 spans 17 residues. CDR3 residues: CASSLHGAGGMNTEAFF. The CDR3 DNA follows: TGTGCCAGCAGTTTACACGGGGCAGGGGGCATGAACACTGAAGCTTTCTTT.

This clone was detected only once. The chain combines TRBV11-3 with TRBJ2-1; D is unclear. CDR1 SGHNT and CDR2 YENEEA come from the germline V gene. Trimming pared 2 bases from V and 6 bases from J, leaving 2 bases between. The CDR3 totals 11 residues. CDR3 nucleotides: TGTGCCAGCAGCTTACGCAATGAGCAGTTCTTC. Translating gives CASSLRNEQFF.

The chain uses TRBV11-3 and TRBJ2-1; 8 bases agree with TRBD2. The length of the CDR3 is 15 residues. CDR1 and CDR2 (germline): SGHNT, YENEEA. The junction had 11 bases not matched to a gene; V was cut back by 5 bases and J by 8 bases. CDR3 protein: CASSLAGGGSYEQFF. The CDR3, as DNA: TGTGCCAGCAGCCTAGCGGGTGGCGGGAGCTATGAGCAGTTCTTC.

The chain couples TRBV5-5 to TRBJ2-7; 7 bases are a match to TRBD2. CDR1 and CDR2 from the germline V gene are SGHKS and YYEKEE (reference sequence). This CDR3 region has 12 residues. V dropped 1 base and J dropped 5; count of bases not matched to a gene: 0. CDR3 region: CASSLREDEQYF. The CDR3 DNA sequence: TGTGCCAGCAGCTTGCGGGAGGACGAGCAGTACTTC.

The chain has TRBV10-2 and TRBJ2-7; 7 nucleotides align to TRBD2. Germline trimming cut 6 bases from V and 0 bases from J; bases unmatched to any gene: 5. The CDR3 loop spans 14 amino acids. CDR1 is WSHSY and CDR2 is SAAADI in the germline V gene. This CDR3 is CASRPRGSSYEQYF. CDR3 nucleotides: TGCGCCAGCAGACCCCGCGGGAGCTCCTACGAGCAGTACTTC.

The rearrangement links TRBV4-2 to TRBJ1-2; D possibly corresponds to TRBD1 (6 bases). This CDR3 spans 16 amino acids. CDR1 and CDR2 (germline): LGHNA, YNFKEQ. V was clipped by 1 base and J by 4 bases, with 16 bases between them. CDR3 nucleotides: TGTGCCAGCAGCCAAGGGGCAGGGGCTGCGTTCTATGGCTACACCTTC. It is translated as CASSQGAGAAFYGYTF.

The chain joins TRBV7-3 to TRBJ2-3; tentatively, D is TRBD1 (5 bases). Germline assignment: CDR1 SGHTA and CDR2 FQGTGA. This CDR3 region has 15 residues. V was cut by 2 bases and J by 2 bases, with 11 bases left in between. For the CDR3, the DNA is TGTGCCAGCAGCTTAGACAGTCCTAACACAGATACGCAGTATTTT. It translates to CASSLDSPNTDTQYF.

V is TRBV27 and J is TRBJ2-1; 10 nucleotides align to TRBD2. From germline, CDR1 is MNHEY and CDR2 SMNVEV (reference sequence). V shed 2 bases, J shed 7 bases, and the junction held 11 bases outside the gene matches. The CDR3 has 17 residues. The CDR3 bases are TGTGCCAGCAGTTTACTAGCGGGAGCGCTATTGGGGAATGAGCAGTTCTTC. It specifies CASSLLAGALLGNEQFF.

This clone was counted only a few times. The chain couples TRBV19 to TRBJ2-1; no reliable D call. Trimming removed 2 bases from V and 2 bases from J, with 10 bases in between. Germline CDR1 and CDR2: LNHDA and SQIVND (reference sequence). This CDR3 comprises 15 residues. The CDR3 nucleotides are TGTGCCAGTAGTATAAGTAGTCAAACCTACAATGAGCAGTTCTTC. This translates into CASSISSQTYNEQFF.

V is TRBV7-3 and J is TRBJ2-3; 9 bases map to TRBD1. Per the germline V gene, CDR1 is SGHTA and CDR2 is FQGTGA. J was trimmed by 0 bases and V by 3 bases; bases with no gene match: 7. The CDR3 sequence is 17 residues long. This CDR3 is CASSFRGQGASTDTQYF. The CDR3, as DNA: TGTGCCAGCAGCTTCAGGGGACAGGGAGCTAGCACAGATACGCAGTATTTT.

This chain links TRBV24-1 with TRBJ2-5, with TRBD1 identical over 11 bases. Germline loops: CDR1 KGHDR, CDR2 SFDVKD. With V trimmed by 2 bases and J by 0 bases, 4 bases remained unmatched. The CDR3 is 17 amino acids. Here the CDR3 reads CATSDYGQGAYQETQYF. DNA of the CDR3: TGTGCCACCAGTGATTACGGACAGGGGGCTTACCAAGAGACCCAGTACTTC.

The chain carries TRBV19 and TRBJ2-3; D remains ambiguous. This CDR3 has 13 residues. Germline CDR1 is LNHDA and CDR2 is SQIVND (reference sequence). Trimming cost V 4 bases and J 4 bases, with 9 bases left between them. CDR3 protein: CASSTSRADTQYF. The CDR3 bases are TGTGCCAGTAGTACCTCCCGTGCAGATACGCAGTATTTT. Variable domain in full (rest from reference TRBV19 and TRBJ2-3): DGGITQSPKYLFRKEGQNVTLSCEQNLNHDAMYWYRQDPGQGLRLIYYSQIVNDFQKGDIAEGYSVSREKKESFPLTVTSAQKNPTAFYLCASSTSRADTQYFGPGTRLTVL.

J is TRBJ1-1 and V is TRBV5-1; no definite D call. Germline CDR1 is SGHRS and CDR2 is YFSETQ. Trimming removed 4 bases from V and 9 bases from J, with 19 bases in between. This CDR3 is built from 14 residues. CDR3 bases: TGCGCCAGCAGCGAACGCGAGCCAACAGAAAAAGCTTTCTTT. This encodes CASSEREPTEKAFF.

The chain couples TRBV10-3 to TRBJ2-1, with 8 bases lining up with TRBD2. The CDR3 runs 14 residues. Germline-derived CDR1 and CDR2 are ENHRY and SYGVKD. Trimming took 6 bases from V and 7 from J; bases not matched to a gene: 8. CDR3 amino acids: CAIRGREARNEQFF. For the CDR3, the DNA is TGTGCCATCAGAGGGCGGGAGGCCCGTAATGAGCAGTTCTTC.

The chain uses TRBV6-2 or TRBV6-3 and TRBJ2-5, with TRBD1 as a possible D gene (6 bases). CDR3 length: 13 residues. Germline lookup yields CDR1 MNHEY and CDR2 SVGEGT. With 5 bases removed from V and 5 bases from J, the gap between germline ends came to 12 bases. CDR3 sequence (DNA): TGTGCCAGCAGTCGGAGACAGGAGGAGACCCAGTACTTC. Translation: CASSRRQEETQYF.

The J gene is TRBJ1-6, the V gene TRBV10-3; D is unresolved. Trimming pared 2 bases from V and 7 bases from J, leaving 12 bases between. The V gene's germline CDR1 is ENHRY and CDR2 SYGVKD. This CDR3 comprises 15 residues. This chain's CDR3 is CAISEKSQFNSPLHF. The DNA of the CDR3 is TGTGCCATCAGTGAGAAGTCACAGTTCAATTCACCCCTCCACTTT.